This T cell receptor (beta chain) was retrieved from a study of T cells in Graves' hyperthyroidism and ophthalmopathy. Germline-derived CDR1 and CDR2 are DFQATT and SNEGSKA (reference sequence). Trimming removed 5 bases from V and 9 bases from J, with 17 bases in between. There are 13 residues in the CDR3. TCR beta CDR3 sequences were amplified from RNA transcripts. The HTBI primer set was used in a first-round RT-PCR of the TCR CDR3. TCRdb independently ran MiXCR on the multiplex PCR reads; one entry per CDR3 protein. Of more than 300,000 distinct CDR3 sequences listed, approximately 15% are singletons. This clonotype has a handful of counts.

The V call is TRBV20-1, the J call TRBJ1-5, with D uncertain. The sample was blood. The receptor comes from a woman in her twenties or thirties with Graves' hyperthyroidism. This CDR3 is CSAGGGPSRPQHF. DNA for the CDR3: TGCAGTGCTGGCGGCGGCCCCTCCAGGCCCCAGCATTTT.